One sample yielded the 30 T cell receptor beta chains listed below, sequenced in a study of CD8 T cells in ankylosing spondylitis. Their recognized antigens are unknown. One entry per CDR3 protein, called by TCRdb with MiXCR from the 5' RACE reads. The sample shows about 400,000 distinct CDR3 sequences, around 22% of them seen only once. Whole-study findings and limits: Seven or eight highly homologous variants formed a TCR beta motif that appeared characteristic of ankylosing spondylitis blood.

The sample consisted of blood, either unsorted or a sorted T cell fraction (not recorded which). The source of these receptors is a male donor with ankylosing spondylitis.

This clonotype was observed a handful of times. This sequence joins TRBV4-2 and TRBJ1-3; D possibly corresponds to TRBD1 (6 bases). The CDR3 has 15 amino acids. Germline values: CDR1 LGHNA, CDR2 YNFKEQ. The ends were cut back, 2 bases at V and 2 bases at J, with 10 bases in the middle. The DNA of the CDR3 is TGTGCCAGCAGCCAACCCAGGGGAGCTGGAAACACCATATATTTT. Residues: CASSQPRGAGNTIYF.

This clonotype came up a few times. This chain joins TRBV29-1 and TRBJ2-7; 8 bases fit TRBD2. Germline V gene sequence: CDR1 SQVTM, CDR2 ANQGSEA. The CDR3 contains 13 residues. J lost 6 bases, V lost 4 bases, and 8 bases had no gene match. CDR3 nucleotides: TGCAGCGTTGTGGCTAGCGGGCCTGGCGAGCAGTACTTC. Protein sequence: CSVVASGPGEQYF.

The chain uses TRBV10-3 and TRBJ2-3; 9 bases are shared with TRBD2. CDR1 and CDR2 (germline): ENHRY, SYGVKD. The CDR3 extends over 13 amino acids. With V trimmed by 9 bases and J by 4 bases, 5 bases remained unmatched. The CDR3 loop is CAMSLAGSDTQYF. The CDR3 DNA is TGTGCCATGTCCCTAGCGGGGTCAGATACGCAGTATTTT.

The chain employs TRBV7-2 and TRBJ1-1; 7 positions agree with TRBD1. The CDR3 totals 14 residues. CDR1 and CDR2 from the germline V gene are SGHTA and FQGNSA. V lost 11 bases, J lost 0 bases, and 9 bases stayed unmatched. The CDR3 protein is CALRTGVVNTEAFF. The CDR3 region has the DNA TGTGCCCTTCGAACAGGGGTAGTGAACACTGAAGCTTTCTTT.

The V call is TRBV20-1, the J call TRBJ1-6; the D gene is possibly TRBD1 (6 bases). The CDR3 loop spans 13 amino acids. Germline V gene data show CDR1 as DFQATT and CDR2 as SNEGSKA (reference sequence). The V end lost 2 bases, the J end lost 7 bases, and 9 bases lay between the germline ends. The DNA for the CDR3 is TGCAGTGCTAGAAGACAGGAAAATTCACCCCTCCACTTT. It specifies CSARRQENSPLHF.

This clonotype has a handful of counts. The chain joins TRBV28 to TRBJ2-1; 8 bases match TRBD2. V lost 4 bases, J lost 1 base, and 9 bases stayed unmatched. Looked up from germline, CDR1 is MDHEN and CDR2 is SYDVKM. The CDR3 loop spans 17 amino acids. The CDR3 sequence: CASSSHPGGGSYNEQFF. In DNA form, the CDR3 reads TGTGCCAGCAGTTCCCACCCGGGAGGGGGGTCCTACAATGAGCAGTTCTTC.

The chain combines TRBV18 with TRBJ1-6; the D gene is possibly TRBD1 (5 bases). This CDR3 is built from 16 residues. Trimming left V 2 bases short and J 8 bases short, with 16 bases between. Germline loops: CDR1 KGHSH, CDR2 LQKENI. The CDR3 here is CASSPSGQPYDSPLHF. CDR3 nucleotide sequence: TGTGCCAGCTCACCATCGGGGCAGCCGTATGATTCACCCCTCCACTTT.

The chain employs TRBV3-1 and TRBJ2-5; D is uncertain. V was clipped by 3 bases and J by 4 bases, with 9 bases between them. The germline CDR1 and CDR2 sequences are LGHDT and YNNKEL (reference sequence). The CDR3 loop spans 13 amino acids. This CDR3 reads CASSQQRVETQYF. The DNA of the CDR3 is TGTGCCAGCAGCCAGCAGAGAGTAGAGACCCAGTACTTC.

This clonotype came up many times. The chain uses TRBV28 and TRBJ1-5; 11 positions match TRBD1. This CDR3 has 17 residues. Germline lookup yields CDR1 MDHEN and CDR2 SYDVKM. The junction had 6 bases not matched to a gene; V was cut back by 2 bases and J by 3 bases. In nucleotides, the CDR3 is TGTGCCAGCAGTTTAAGGGGGACAGGGGGGAACAATCAGCCCCAGCATTTT. Translating gives CASSLRGTGGNNQPQHF.

This clonotype has only a few counts. The V gene is TRBV14, the J gene TRBJ2-5, with TRBD1 as a possible D gene (7 bases). Trimming stripped 4 bases from V and 2 bases from J, with 11 bases between. The CDR3 contains 14 residues. Germline lookup yields CDR1 SGHDN and CDR2 FVKESK. The CDR3 region has the DNA TGTGCCAGCAGCCGCGGGACAGTGCAAGAGACCCAGTACTTC. This translates into CASSRGTVQETQYF.

This chain joins TRBV20-1 and TRBJ2-7; D uncertain. Germline loops: CDR1 DFQATT, CDR2 SNEGSKA (reference sequence). V dropped 6 bases and J dropped 2 bases, with 14 bases sitting between them. This CDR3 contains 13 residues. CDR3 DNA: TGCAGTGCCGAAAAAGGCTACCCCTACGAGCAGTACTTC. This translates into CSAEKGYPYEQYF.

There are a few counts of this clonotype. The genes are TRBV29-1 and TRBJ1-2; unclear D gene. V was trimmed by 6 bases and J by 5 bases, leaving 10 bases between them. Germline lookup yields CDR1 SQVTM and CDR2 ANQGSEA. The length of the CDR3 is 11 residues. The CDR3: CSVARSYGYTF. In DNA form, the CDR3 reads TGCAGCGTCGCTAGGAGTTATGGCTACACCTTC.

The chain is built from TRBV5-1 and TRBJ1-1; tentatively, D is TRBD1 (5 bases). CDR3 length: 15 amino acids. CDR1 SGHRS and CDR2 YFSETQ come from the germline V gene. Trimming took off 6 bases at V and 1 base at J, with 16 bases between the two ends. CDR3 region: CASTSRGLPNTEAFF. CDR3 nucleotide sequence: TGCGCCAGCACCTCACGGGGACTACCGAACACTGAAGCTTTCTTT.

The CDR3 bases are TGCGCCAGCAGCTTTAGCGGGAGTGCAGATACGCAGTATTTT. Translation: CASSFSGSADTQYF. The chain is built from TRBV5-1 and TRBJ2-3; TRBD2 agrees at 9 bases. The V and J ends lost 2 bases and 4 bases, in that order; junction bases with no gene match: 2. The CDR3 is made up of 14 amino acids. The germline V gene encodes CDR1 SGHRS and CDR2 YFSETQ.

CDR3 residues: CASSLAFTTDTQYF. CDR3 nucleotides: TGTGCCAGCAGCTTAGCGTTTACCACAGATACGCAGTATTTT. The chain combines TRBV7-2 with TRBJ2-3; the D is unclear. The ends were cut back, 0 bases at V and 2 bases at J, with 6 bases in the middle. This CDR3 is 14 amino acids long. Germline CDR1 reads SGHTA; CDR2 reads FQGNSA.

In its sample, this clonotype was seen many times. The rearrangement joins TRBV12-3 or TRBV12-4 to TRBJ2-2, with 11 bases identical to TRBD2. The CDR3 runs to 16 residues. The V gene end was trimmed by 5 bases and the J gene end by 6 bases; junction bases not matched to a gene: 8. CDR3 sequence (DNA): TGTGCCAGCAGTCTAGTAGCGGGAGGGCCGGCCGGGGAGCTGTTTTTT. Residues: CASSLVAGGPAGELFF.

This clonotype has just a few counts. The V gene is TRBV29-1, the J gene TRBJ2-1, with 9 bases aligning to TRBD1. Germline V gene data show CDR1 as SQVTM and CDR2 as ANQGSEA. The length of the CDR3 is 14 residues. The ends lost 7 bases at V and 3 bases at J; junction bases unmatched: 7. In DNA form, the CDR3 reads TGCAGCGAAGGGACAGGGTTCGACTACAATGAGCAGTTCTTC. The encoded protein is CSEGTGFDYNEQFF.

The chain joins TRBV7-2 to TRBJ1-1; D is possibly TRBD1 (6 bases). This CDR3 has 13 residues. Germline V CDR1 and CDR2: SGHTA, FQGNSA. Trimming removed 3 bases at V and 3 bases at J, with 8 bases between. The CDR3 DNA reads TGTGCCAGCAGCTTGGGGGCCCACACTGAAGCTTTCTTT. Translation gives CASSLGAHTEAFF.

This clonotype was counted ten times or more. The chain joins TRBV6-5 to TRBJ2-3, with D possibly being TRBD1 or TRBD2 (5 bases each). V was clipped by 1 base and J by 1 base, with 9 bases between them. The CDR3 spans 15 residues. Germline CDR1 is MNHEY and CDR2 is SVGAGI. CDR3 DNA: TGTGCCAGCAGTTACTGGGGCGGGCGCACAGATACGCAGTATTTT. It encodes CASSYWGGRTDTQYF.

The V call is TRBV11-3, the J call TRBJ2-1; 7 positions agree with TRBD1. Trimming removed 2 bases from V and 6 bases from J; junction bases left unmatched: 4. CDR3 length equals 14 residues. CDR1 is SGHNT, CDR2 YENEEA, per germline. In DNA form, the CDR3 reads TGTGCCAGCAGCTTAAGACAGGGTTTCAATGAGCAGTTCTTC. Translated, it gives CASSLRQGFNEQFF.

The chain recombines TRBV20-1 with TRBJ1-5, with 8 nucleotides matching TRBD1. Per germline, CDR1 DFQATT and CDR2 SNEGSKA (reference sequence). V was pared by 1 base and J by 0 bases, with 17 bases of the junction left unmatched. There are 20 residues in the CDR3. The CDR3 sequence: CSARVYRGDRQTGSNQPQHF. In DNA, the CDR3 is TGCAGTGCTAGAGTCTATAGAGGGGACAGGCAAACAGGTAGCAATCAGCCCCAGCATTTT.

The chain uses TRBV15 and TRBJ2-5, with TRBD1 matching over 8 bases. CDR1 LNHNV and CDR2 YYDKDF come from the germline V gene (reference sequence). After removal of 5 bases from V and 2 bases from J, the junction contained 7 bases not matched to a gene. The CDR3 length is 15 residues. CDR3 region: CATSHPGTGQETQYF. CDR3 nucleotide sequence: TGTGCCACCAGCCACCCCGGGACAGGACAAGAGACCCAGTACTTC.

In this sample, this clonotype turned up a few times. The V call is TRBV7-2, the J call TRBJ1-4; D not certain. Germline assignment: CDR1 SGHTA and CDR2 FQGNSA. The CDR3 totals 14 residues. With 1 base removed from V and 7 bases from J, the gap between germline ends came to 10 bases. CDR3 amino acids: CASSLGVRGEKLFF. The CDR3 DNA reads TGTGCCAGCAGCTTAGGGGTCCGTGGTGAAAAACTGTTTTTT.

This rearrangement joins TRBV6-2 or TRBV6-3 to TRBJ2-7; TRBD2 aligns across 16 bases. Trimming removed 2 bases from V and 1 base from J; junction bases left unmatched: 5. Per the germline V gene, CDR1 is MNHEY and CDR2 is SVGEGT. The CDR3 loop spans 18 amino acids. The chain's CDR3 is CASSYPGLAGGSSYEQYF. DNA of the CDR3: TGTGCCAGCAGTTACCCGGGACTAGCGGGAGGGTCGTCCTACGAGCAGTACTTC.

The genes are TRBV28 and TRBJ2-3; D is possibly TRBD1 (6 bases). Germline V gives CDR1 MDHEN, CDR2 SYDVKM. Trimming removed 6 bases at V and 1 base at J, with 14 bases between. This CDR3 region has 15 residues. CDR3 nucleotide sequence: TGTGCCAGCAGCTTCGGGGCAGGGGGCACAGATACGCAGTATTTT. It encodes CASSFGAGGTDTQYF.

The genes are TRBV5-1 and TRBJ2-1, with TRBD2 identical over 14 bases. The CDR3 sequence is 19 residues long. The V gene's germline CDR1 is SGHRS and CDR2 YFSETQ. The trim removed 4 bases at V and 0 bases at J, leaving 9 bases unmatched. CDR3 nucleotides: TGCGCCAGCAGCAAGGCCGTCGGGACTAGCGGGAGCTCCTACAATGAGCAGTTCTTC. Translating gives CASSKAVGTSGSSYNEQFF.

This clonotype was detected ten times or more. This chain joins TRBV27 and TRBJ1-1, with D unresolved. The germline gives CDR1 MNHEY, CDR2 SMNVEV (reference sequence). V was clipped by 3 bases and J by 5 bases, with 10 bases between them. The CDR3 extends over 13 amino acids. The DNA for the CDR3 is TGTGCCAGCAGTTTCGGCCTCTGGACTGAAGCTTTCTTT. Encoded protein: CASSFGLWTEAFF.

The genes are TRBV12-3 or TRBV12-4 and TRBJ1-3; 8 bases match TRBD1. This CDR3 contains 15 residues. The V segment lost 7 bases and the J segment 3 bases; nucleotides outside the gene matches: 8. The CDR3 DNA follows: TGTGCCAGCACCCCGGACAGGGACTTTGGAAACACCATATATTTT. Its protein product is CASTPDRDFGNTIYF.

This chain connects TRBV28 to TRBJ1-5, with D tentatively TRBD1 (6 bases). Trimming pared 5 bases from V and 6 bases from J, leaving 17 bases between. The germline gives CDR1 MDHEN, CDR2 SYDVKM. The CDR3 covers 15 residues. For the CDR3, the DNA is TGTGCCAGCAGTCCCCCTAGGGGGGCGGGTCAGCCCCAGCATTTT. This translates into CASSPPRGAGQPQHF.

This clonotype was counted a few times. The chain joins TRBV3-1 to TRBJ2-2; a weak D match, TRBD2 (6 bases). Germline CDR1 LGHDT, CDR2 YNNKEL (reference sequence). The CDR3 has 18 amino acids. Trimming shortened V by 0 bases and J by 1 base, and 15 bases separated the two germline ends. The CDR3, as DNA: TGTGCCAGCAGCCAAGAGTATGGAGGGAGATGGAACACCGGGGAGCTGTTTTTT. Protein sequence: CASSQEYGGRWNTGELFF.